This is a list of T cell receptor beta chains from one sample in a study of CD4 T cells in relation to SARS-CoV-2 and coronaviruses. Repertoires were generated with immunoSEQ multiplex PCR, while TCRdb's copy carries only in-frame clones and drops some. The table lists roughly 15,000 clones, around three quarters of them singletons. Their target antigens are unknown. The source material was CD4+ T cells from PBMCs, cultured in vitro. These TCRs come from a human donor in good health. The CDR3 runs from the conserved cysteine through the conserved F or W. Fields, in order: CDR3 DNA, CDR3 protein, clone size, J gene, D gene, V gene. A D gene is named only where the DNA matches it firmly. Clone size, where shown, is once, few, many, or a class for clones that have expanded.

CDR3nt: TGTGCCAGCAGTTATCGACAGGACAGCTCCTACGAGCAGTACTTC; CDR3aa: CASSYRQDSSYEQYF; abundance: -; j_gene: TRBJ2-7; d_gene: -; v_gene: TRBV6-5
CDR3nt: TGTGCCAGCAGTCCCGCCGGCAAGGAGCAGTTCTTC; CDR3aa: CASSPAGKEQFF; abundance: -; j_gene: TRBJ2-1; d_gene: -; v_gene: TRBV12-3/TRBV12-4
CDR3nt: TGTGCCTGGAATAGCGGGAGCACAGATACGCAGTATTTT; CDR3aa: CAWNSGSTDTQYF; abundance: few; j_gene: TRBJ2-3; d_gene: TRBD2; v_gene: TRBV30
CDR3nt: TGTGCCAGCAGGGGACACGGTGGTTCCACTGAAGCTTTCTTT; CDR3aa: CASRGHGGSTEAFF; abundance: once; j_gene: TRBJ1-1; d_gene: -; v_gene: TRBV27
CDR3nt: TGTGCCAGCAGTAACCCGACAGGGGGCTATGGCTACACCTTC; CDR3aa: CASSNPTGGYGYTF; abundance: once; j_gene: TRBJ1-2; d_gene: TRBD1; v_gene: TRBV6-2/TRBV6-3
CDR3nt: TGTGCCAGCAGTTACTTCTGGCAGGGTCATGGCTACACCTTC; CDR3aa: CASSYFWQGHGYTF; abundance: -; j_gene: TRBJ1-2; d_gene: -; v_gene: TRBV6-2/TRBV6-3
CDR3nt: TGCGCCAGCAGCTTGTTTACGACGAACACTGAAGCTTTCTTT; CDR3aa: CASSLFTTNTEAFF; abundance: -; j_gene: TRBJ1-1; d_gene: -; v_gene: TRBV5-1
CDR3nt: TGCGCCAGCAGTCTCCCGGACAGGAATAGTTATGGCTACACCTTC; CDR3aa: CASSLPDRNSYGYTF; abundance: -; j_gene: TRBJ1-2; d_gene: TRBD1; v_gene: TRBV23-1
CDR3nt: TGCGCCAGCAGCTTGACAGGCGAAGGGACCTTTGGCTACACCTTC; CDR3aa: CASSLTGEGTFGYTF; abundance: -; j_gene: TRBJ1-2; d_gene: -; v_gene: TRBV5-1
CDR3nt: TGTGCCTGGAGTACAATGGGGGGAACTAATGAAAAACTGTTTTTT; CDR3aa: CAWSTMGGTNEKLFF; abundance: large; j_gene: TRBJ1-4; d_gene: -; v_gene: TRBV30
CDR3nt: TGTGCCAGCTCACCGGCCGCGGGGAGGGGCGAGCAGTACTTC; CDR3aa: CASSPAAGRGEQYF; abundance: -; j_gene: TRBJ2-7; d_gene: TRBD2; v_gene: TRBV18
CDR3nt: TGTGCCAGCAGCCCCGCCGGACAGGGGCTACGAGGGGGGACCCAGTACTTC; CDR3aa: CASSPAGQGLRGGTQYF; abundance: -; j_gene: TRBJ2-5; d_gene: TRBD1; v_gene: TRBV7-9
CDR3nt: TGTGCCAGCAGCCTATCGGGTTCAAGCAGCGAGCAGTACTTC; CDR3aa: CASSLSGSSSEQYF; abundance: -; j_gene: TRBJ2-7; d_gene: -; v_gene: TRBV4-2
CDR3nt: TGCGCCAGCAGCCCCTTAGGAGGGACGAACACTGAAGCTTTCTTT; CDR3aa: CASSPLGGTNTEAFF; abundance: -; j_gene: TRBJ1-1; d_gene: -; v_gene: TRBV5-1
CDR3nt: TGCGCCAGCAGCTACTCTAGCGCAGAGACAGATACGCAGTATTTT; CDR3aa: CASSYSSAETDTQYF; abundance: -; j_gene: TRBJ2-3; d_gene: -; v_gene: TRBV5-1
CDR3nt: TGTGCCAGCAGCCCACCGGGACCATTATACAATGAGCAGTTCTTC; CDR3aa: CASSPPGPLYNEQFF; abundance: -; j_gene: TRBJ2-1; d_gene: -; v_gene: TRBV7-9
CDR3nt: TGTGCCAGCAGCTTATCAACAGGGGACGTGTTTGGCTACACCTTC; CDR3aa: CASSLSTGDVFGYTF; abundance: -; j_gene: TRBJ1-2; d_gene: TRBD1; v_gene: TRBV7-8
CDR3nt: TGTGCCAGCAGCTTGATGCGGGGGGGCCGAACAGATACGCAGTATTTT; CDR3aa: CASSLMRGGRTDTQYF; abundance: -; j_gene: TRBJ2-3; d_gene: TRBD2; v_gene: TRBV5-6
CDR3nt: TGTGCCAGCAGCTTGAGGAGCAATCAGCCCCAGCATTTT; CDR3aa: CASSLRSNQPQHF; abundance: few; j_gene: TRBJ1-5; d_gene: -; v_gene: TRBV5-8
CDR3nt: TGTGCCAGCAGCCAATGGCGAGGACTAGCTGGCGATGAGCAGTTCTTC; CDR3aa: CASSQWRGLAGDEQFF; abundance: once; j_gene: TRBJ2-1; d_gene: TRBD2; v_gene: TRBV14
CDR3nt: TGTGCCAGCAGCTTATTGGGCCAGGCCCACTACGAGCAGTACTTC; CDR3aa: CASSLLGQAHYEQYF; abundance: -; j_gene: TRBJ2-7; d_gene: -; v_gene: TRBV7-9
CDR3nt: TGTGCCAGCAGCCCTAACAGCCCGGGACGCGCTCAGGTTGAGCAGTTCTTC; CDR3aa: CASSPNSPGRAQVEQFF; abundance: -; j_gene: TRBJ2-1; d_gene: -; v_gene: TRBV7-7